This record concerns one TCR beta chain sequence. The data were taken from a study of blood T cell repertoires in COVID-19. Looking at the study overall: COVID-19 samples, acute and convalescent, were from the United States, Italy and Spain. The cDNA or gDNA used as material had been derived from T cells, B-cell-depleted T cells, or PBMCs.

Original handling: Estimates of nucleated cell counts were drawn from the amplification of reference gene primers. Produced via immunoSEQ multiplex PCR; TCRdb's table is partial and in-frame only. V and J calls and clone size are those listed in that table; D and trimming were worked out from the DNA. The sample includes about 180,000 clones, under 90% of them seen just once. This receptor was identified in a woman of 80 years or more with active or convalescent COVID-19. Sequencing was performed on peripheral blood.

The CDR3 loop reads CATALGGNYGYTF. As DNA, the CDR3 is TGTGCCACCGCCCTGGGGGGAAACTATGGCTACACCTTC. V is TRBV24-1 and J is TRBJ1-2, with D possibly TRBD1 on 5 matching bases. The CDR3 spans 13 residues. In germline, CDR1 is KGHDR, CDR2 SFDVKD. The V and J ends lost 9 bases and 2 bases respectively, with 12 bases between them.